This TCR beta chain was obtained from a study of a mutant IDH1 vaccine in newly diagnosed glioma. Across the whole study: Treated patients showed a male proportion of about 62%, a female proportion of about 40%, and a mean age of about 41 years.

Profiled with immunoSEQ multiplex PCR; TCRdb holds only in-frame clones, not every one. This sample has 44,000 or so clones; around 86% occur once, and the top ten carry approximately 4.7%. The CDR3 extends over 14 amino acids. Looked up from germline, CDR1 is MNHNS and CDR2 is SASEGT. V was cut by 1 base and J by 3 bases, with 6 bases left in between. The time point was: week 35, safety follow-up. Vaccination used 300 ug of mutant IDH1 20-mer peptide per dose, with topical imiquimod. A remark on this clone: Its antigen remains unknown.

This chain joins TRBV6-1 and TRBJ1-4; D unclear. The clonotype originates from a middle-aged woman with glioma. Some clones in this sample may be carry-over from other donors' samples. The sample in question was PBMCs, obtained from a glioma patient whose treatment included an IDH1 peptide vaccine. The CDR3 sequence is CASSEGDSNEKLFF. CDR3 nucleotides: TGTGCCAGCAGTGAAGGTGACTCTAATGAAAAACTGTTTTTT.